A selection of T cell receptor beta chains follows, all from one sample in a study of a mutant IDH1 vaccine in newly diagnosed glioma. Sequencing was performed with immunoSEQ multiplex PCR; in TCRdb, only in-frame clones are kept and a portion is missing. The data hold some 56,000 clones, with around three quarters observed a single time. Their cognate antigens are unknown. The sequenced sample was PBMCs, obtained from a glioma patient whose treatment included an IDH1 peptide vaccine. The origin of the receptors is a man aged 50-59 years with glioma. Each CDR3 is given without its conserved first and last residue. Only part of the rows carry a size: once, few, many, or a class if the clone is expanded.

>NA|TRBV6-4|TRBJ2-2
ASSAEVGTGELF
>few|TRBV6-5|TRBJ2-7
ASTPGVLSYEQY
>once|TRBV7-6|TRBJ1-5
ASSLSEDQPQH
>NA|TRBV28|TRBJ1-1
ASSGRDGEAF
>few|TRBV29-1|TRBJ1-1
SVVLISTEAF
>few|TRBV19|TRBJ1-3
ASSLGGPLSGNTIY
>NA|TRBV9|TRBJ1-1
ASSQYGGGTEAF
>NA|TRBV6-1|TRBJ2-7
ASSEAGGFYEQY
>NA|TRBV10-1|TRBJ1-1
ASSGQYTEAF
>NA|TRBV11-2|TRBJ2-5
ASIQTGLGETQY
>NA|TRBV14|TRBJ1-6
ASSSFWDSPLH
>NA|TRBV29-1|TRBJ2-3
SVAELGTDTQY
>NA|TRBV29-1|TRBJ1-1
SVGTGNTEAF
>NA|TRBV7-9|TRBJ2-1
ASTRGQEQF
>NA|TRBV30|TRBJ2-5
AWSRGLAEGGTQY
>NA|TRBV4-3|TRBJ1-5
ASSPGRSQPQH
>NA|TRBV6-5|TRBJ1-1
ASTRLDAGGTEAF
>NA|TRBV5-1|TRBJ2-5
ASSSTGNQETQY
>NA|TRBV19|TRBJ2-2
ASGTARELF
>NA|TRBV6-5|TRBJ1-5
ASAPGARHQPQH
>NA|TRBV5-6|TRBJ1-4
ASSLAFTNEKLF
>NA|TRBV7-8|TRBJ1-2
ASSLGEGLPYGYT
>NA|TRBV4-3|TRBJ2-3
ASSQDQGVKGTQY